This T cell receptor beta chain was captured in a study of a mutant IDH1 vaccine in newly diagnosed glioma. Regarding this clone: As yet, its antigen is unknown.

V lost 6 bases and J lost 8; bases outside the gene matches: 10. Germline-derived CDR1 and CDR2 are MGHRA and YSYEKL. The CDR3 has 14 residues. Time point noted: week 5, during vaccination. Vaccine doses each comprised 300 ug of mutant IDH1 20-mer peptide, with topical imiquimod. Produced via immunoSEQ multiplex PCR; TCRdb's table is partial and in-frame only. The sample has 40,000 or so clones; approximately 93% are singletons. The chain has TRBV4-1 and TRBJ2-1; 7 bases map to TRBD2. The sample here was PBMCs, taken from a glioma patient whose treatment included an IDH1 peptide vaccine. The receptor was derived from a man in his fifties or sixties with glioma. The CDR3 nucleotides read TGCGCCAGCAGGGGGCGGGGGTCGAGGGATGAGCAGTTCTTC. It codes for CASRGRGSRDEQFF.